A single sample gave rise to the 27 T cell receptor beta chains below, sequenced in a study of T cell responses to AZD1222 COVID-19 vaccine. Using immunoSEQ multiplex PCR, the repertoire was profiled, and TCRdb retains in-frame clones only, with some absent. The sample lists over 100,000 clones, 90% occurring once. The specimen comprised peripheral blood, sampled on day 0 of AZD1222 vaccination. The origin of the receptors is an adult in good health.

The chain carries TRBV27 and TRBJ2-7; tentatively, D is TRBD2 (5 bases). The V gene lost 6 bases and the J gene lost 0 bases, with 9 bases spanning the gap. Germline V CDR1 and CDR2: MNHEY, SMNVEV (reference sequence). This CDR3 region has 13 residues. CDR3 region: CASRLDISYEQYF. For the CDR3, the DNA is TGTGCCAGCAGACTAGACATCTCCTACGAGCAGTACTTC.

V usage is TRBV5-1 and J usage is TRBJ1-1, with TRBD1 matching over 7 bases. CDR3 length: 14 residues. Trimming took 0 bases from V and 4 from J; bases not matched to a gene: 3. CDR1 and CDR2 from the germline V gene are SGHRS and YFSETQ. The CDR3 sequence is CASSLGPGGTEAFF. DNA for the CDR3: TGCGCCAGCAGCTTGGGTCCAGGGGGCACTGAAGCTTTCTTT.

The rearrangement links TRBV19 to TRBJ2-1, with 13 bases identical to TRBD2. The V and J ends lost 6 bases and 3 bases, in that order; junction bases with no gene match: 2. The CDR3 has 15 amino acids. Looked up from germline, CDR1 is LNHDA and CDR2 is SQIVND (reference sequence). The CDR3 region is CASRLAGGIYNEQFF. For the CDR3, the DNA is TGTGCCAGTAGACTAGCGGGGGGGATCTACAATGAGCAGTTCTTC.

A single count supports this clone. The rearrangement uses TRBV2 and TRBJ1-1, with 11 nucleotides matching TRBD1. J gave up 7 bases and V 6 bases, and 13 bases lay outside the gene matches. Per the germline V gene, CDR1 is SNHLY and CDR2 is FYNNEI. CDR3 length: 16 residues. CDR3 nucleotides: TGTGCCAGCAGCACCTCTGGGACAGGGGGAAAAGGTGAAGCTTTCTTT. Encoded protein: CASSTSGTGGKGEAFF.

This clone was seen more than once but under ten times. This sequence joins TRBV2 and TRBJ1-3; no reliable D call. Trimming took off 6 bases at V and 0 bases at J, with 6 bases between the two ends. The CDR3 is made up of 13 amino acids. In germline, CDR1 is SNHLY, CDR2 FYNNEI. The CDR3 sequence is CASSGDSGNTIYF. Written as DNA, the CDR3 is TGTGCCAGCAGCGGGGACTCTGGAAACACCATATATTTT. The whole variable domain, filled in from reference TRBV2 and TRBJ1-3, reads EPEVTQTPSHQVTQMGQEVILRCVPISNHLYFYWYRQILGQKVEFLVSFYNNEISEKSEIFDDQFSVERPDGSNFTLKIRSTKLEDSAMYFCASSGDSGNTIYFGEGSWLTVV.

This rearrangement joins TRBV18 to TRBJ2-7; 9 nucleotides match TRBD1. CDR1 KGHSH and CDR2 LQKENI come from the germline V gene. The trim removed 3 bases at V and 3 bases at J, leaving 9 bases unmatched. CDR3 size: 16 residues. This chain's CDR3 is CASSPETGTGYYEQYF. The CDR3 nucleotides read TGTGCCAGCTCACCGGAAACCGGGACAGGGTACTACGAGCAGTACTTC.

The rearrangement links TRBV6-1 to TRBJ1-2; D is perhaps TRBD1 (6 bases). Looked up from germline, CDR1 is MNHNS and CDR2 is SASEGT. This CDR3 spans 13 amino acids. V was pared by 3 bases and J by 7 bases, with 12 bases between. The CDR3 here is CASSDSVGAGYTF. CDR3 bases: TGTGCCAGCAGTGATTCGGTGGGGGCTGGCTACACCTTC.

This rearrangement joins TRBV10-1 to TRBJ2-3; no clear D. CDR1 is WNHNN and CDR2 is SYGVQD in the germline V gene (reference sequence). Between the trimmed V and J ends, which lost 2 bases and 0 bases, there was a span of 9 bases. The CDR3 length is 15 residues. CDR3 region: CASSEARSSTDTQYF. For the CDR3, the DNA is TGCGCCAGCAGTGAGGCGAGGTCTAGCACAGATACGCAGTATTTT.

The V call is TRBV7-2, the J call TRBJ1-6; D gene unclear. There are 13 residues in the CDR3. Trimming stripped 5 bases from V and 9 bases from J, with 11 bases between. The germline V gene has CDR1 SGHTA and CDR2 FQGNSA. The CDR3 is CASSPARSSPLHF. For the CDR3, the DNA is TGTGCCAGCAGCCCCGCTAGGAGTTCACCCCTCCACTTT.

This clone has more than one count but fewer than ten. This chain uses TRBV9 with TRBJ2-7; D gene uncertain. V shed 4 bases and J shed 0 bases, with 14 bases lying between them. Germline-derived CDR1 and CDR2 are SGDLS and YYNGEE. This CDR3 spans 15 amino acids. CDR3 region: CASSPRHTSSYEQYF. CDR3 in DNA: TGTGCCAGCAGCCCTCGCCACACGAGCTCCTACGAGCAGTACTTC.

The chain recombines TRBV3-1 (or the pseudogene TRBV3-2) with TRBJ1-6; 8 bases are a match to TRBD1. Trimming at V came to 4 bases and at J to 7 bases, leaving 12 bases not matched to a gene. The germline gives CDR1 LGHDT, CDR2 YNNKEL (reference sequence). There are 17 residues in the CDR3. The DNA for the CDR3 is TGTGCCAGCAGCCGGGGGACAGGTCCAGCAACCAATTCACCCCTCCACTTT. Translation: CASSRGTGPATNSPLHF.

This sequence joins TRBV5-4 and TRBJ2-5, with 8 positions matching TRBD2. The CDR3 length is 15 residues. Germline assignment: CDR1 SGHNT and CDR2 YYREEE (reference sequence). J gave up 4 bases and V 2 bases, and 7 bases lay outside the gene matches. CDR3 bases: TGTGCCAGCAGCTTCTCGTCGGGGGGGCCAGAGACCCAGTACTTC. As protein: CASSFSSGGPETQYF.

This sequence joins TRBV4-1 and TRBJ2-1; TRBD2 matches at 8 bases. The germline gives CDR1 MGHRA, CDR2 YSYEKL. Germline trimming cut 0 bases from V and 5 bases from J; bases unmatched to any gene: 3. This CDR3 contains 15 residues. CDR3 DNA sequence: TGCGCCAGCAGCCAAGACCCGGGACTAGACAATGAGCAGTTCTTC. Translated: CASSQDPGLDNEQFF.

This rearrangement joins TRBV29-1 to TRBJ1-2; D gene uncertain. V was trimmed by 3 bases and J by 1 base, leaving 6 bases between them. This CDR3 comprises 12 residues. The germline CDR1 and CDR2 sequences are SQVTM and ANQGSEA. The CDR3 sequence: CSVEGNNYGYTF. The CDR3 bases are TGCAGCGTTGAGGGGAATAACTATGGCTACACCTTC. Supplemented by reference TRBV29-1 and TRBJ1-2, the full variable domain reads SAVISQKPSRDICQRGTSLTIQCQVDSQVTMMFWYRQQPGQSLTLIATANQGSEATYESGFVIDKFPISRPNLTFSTLTVSNMSPEDSSIYLCSVEGNNYGYTFGSGTRLTVV.

The rearrangement uses TRBV19 and TRBJ2-4; 9 bases are shared with TRBD2. Germline CDR1 reads LNHDA; CDR2 reads SQIVND (reference sequence). Trimming removed 3 bases from V and 7 bases from J; junction bases left unmatched: 7. The CDR3 is made up of 15 amino acids. The CDR3 loop is CASSIKSLAGNIQYF. The CDR3 DNA is TGTGCCAGTAGTATTAAGAGCCTAGCGGGGAACATTCAGTACTTC.

DNA of the CDR3: TGTGCCTTGGGACAGGGCCAACGCGAGCAGTACTTC. Translating it yields CALGQGQREQYF. The V call is TRBV30, the J call TRBJ2-7; 9 nucleotides agree with TRBD1. The CDR3 runs 12 residues. V shed 7 bases and J 6 bases; nucleotides not matched to a gene: 7. Germline V CDR1 and CDR2: GTSNPN, SVGIG (reference sequence).

This sequence joins TRBV6-6 and TRBJ1-2; D gene ambiguous. V lost 3 bases to trimming and J lost 4 bases, with 15 bases between them. Germline CDR1 MNHNY, CDR2 SVGAGI (reference sequence). This CDR3 spans 15 amino acids. CDR3 in amino acids: CASSYVAPGSYGYTF. Written as DNA, the CDR3 is TGTGCCAGCAGTTATGTTGCCCCGGGGAGCTATGGCTACACCTTC.

The rearrangement links TRBV18 to TRBJ1-2, with 11 bases aligning to TRBD1. The V gene end was trimmed by 2 bases and the J gene end by 2 bases; junction bases not matched to a gene: 10. The CDR3 sequence is 18 residues long. Germline V gives CDR1 KGHSH, CDR2 LQKENI. CDR3 sequence: CASSPMAGQGVPNYGYTF. The CDR3 nucleotides are TGTGCCAGCTCACCAATGGCGGGACAGGGGGTCCCAAACTATGGCTACACCTTC.

The V and J genes are TRBV6-5 and TRBJ1-4; D gene ambiguous. Per germline, CDR1 MNHEY and CDR2 SVGAGI. V was shortened by 2 bases and J by 8 bases, with 6 bases between the two germline ends. The CDR3 runs 12 residues. Here the CDR3 reads CASSYDREKLFF. The CDR3 DNA follows: TGTGCCAGCAGTTACGACCGAGAAAAACTGTTTTTT.

This clone was seen only once. The V and J genes are TRBV28 and TRBJ2-7, with D unresolved. This CDR3 has 13 amino acids. The V end was cut by 7 bases, the J end by 5 bases, with 15 bases between. Per the germline V gene, CDR1 is MDHEN and CDR2 is SYDVKM. In nucleotides, the CDR3 is TGTGCCAGCACCTCCGGACCCGTCGACGAGCAGTACTTC. Amino acids: CASTSGPVDEQYF. The full variable domain, with the rest looked up from reference TRBV28 and TRBJ2-7, is DVKVTQSSRYLVKRTGEKVFLECVQDMDHENMFWYRQDPGLGLRLIYFSYDVKMKEKGDIPEGYSVSREKKERFSLILESASTNQTSMYLCASTSGPVDEQYFGPGTRLTVT.

J is TRBJ1-5 and V is TRBV28; a weak D match, TRBD1 (5 bases). This CDR3 has 14 residues. Trimming pared 11 bases from V and 0 bases from J, leaving 14 bases between. Per germline, CDR1 MDHEN and CDR2 SYDVKM. CDR3 loop: CAVWGDYSNQPQHF. CDR3 nucleotides: TGTGCCGTGTGGGGGGACTATAGCAATCAGCCCCAGCATTTT.

V is TRBV4-3 and J is TRBJ2-7, with D perhaps TRBD1 or TRBD2 (5 bases each). Germline V lookup: CDR1 LGHNA, CDR2 YSLEER. V shed 2 bases and J shed 0 bases, with 11 bases lying between them. The CDR3 is made up of 15 amino acids. The CDR3 DNA sequence: TGCGCCAGCAGCCAATCGGCAGGGAGCTCCTACGAGCAGTACTTC. This encodes CASSQSAGSSYEQYF.

The chain joins TRBV18 to TRBJ1-2, with TRBD1 matching over 11 bases. The CDR3 is 18 amino acids. After removal of 3 bases from V and 1 base from J, the junction contained 10 bases not matched to a gene. CDR1 is KGHSH, CDR2 LQKENI, per germline. CDR3 protein: CASSPLDRGRLLNYGYTF. The CDR3 DNA reads as TGTGCCAGCTCACCGCTGGACAGGGGGCGACTTCTTAACTATGGCTACACCTTC.

This chain links TRBV6-5 with TRBJ1-5; no clear D gene. The CDR3 runs to 14 residues. The V gene's germline CDR1 is MNHEY and CDR2 SVGAGI. Trimming removed 1 base at V and 6 bases at J, with 10 bases between. The chain's CDR3 is CASSYLGFSQPQHF. As DNA, the CDR3 is TGTGCCAGCAGTTACTTGGGGTTTAGTCAGCCCCAGCATTTT.

This chain links TRBV27 with TRBJ2-1; 7 bases map to TRBD1. The germline V gene encodes CDR1 MNHEY and CDR2 SMNVEV (reference sequence). The CDR3 loop spans 15 amino acids. V lost 5 bases, J lost 3 bases, and 7 bases stayed unmatched. CDR3 coding DNA: TGTGCCAGCAGTCACTGGGACAGACTCTACAATGAGCAGTTCTTC. Amino acids: CASSHWDRLYNEQFF.

The sample holds one count of this clone. J is TRBJ1-2 and V is TRBV24-1, with 7 nucleotides matching TRBD1. V shed 9 bases, J shed 5 bases, and the junction held 5 bases outside the gene matches. Germline lookup yields CDR1 KGHDR and CDR2 SFDVKD. CDR3 length: 12 amino acids. The CDR3 here is CATYRGTYGYTF. For the CDR3, the DNA is TGTGCCACCTACAGGGGAACTTATGGCTACACCTTC.

The chain uses TRBV6-2 or TRBV6-3 and TRBJ2-2, with D unresolved. Trimming took off 7 bases at V and 0 bases at J, with 12 bases between the two ends. CDR1 and CDR2 (germline): MNHEY, SVGEGT. The CDR3 length is 15 residues. The CDR3 spells CASTPLPTNTGELFF. The DNA of the CDR3 is TGTGCCAGCACCCCACTTCCCACGAACACCGGGGAGCTGTTTTTT.